This T cell receptor beta chain was documented in a study of PD-1 blockade in mismatch repair-deficient tumors. Looking at the study overall: Enrolled about 2013-2017, patients had progressing, pretreated mismatch repair-deficient cancers of 12 to 13 types.

Profiling relied on immunoSEQ multiplex PCR, and the TCRdb table lists in-frame clones only, not all of them. The sample contains 120,000 or so clones, roughly 86% of which appear only once. Sequencing was performed on peripheral blood, taken 72 weeks after starting pembrolizumab. This sequence originates from an adult with mismatch repair-deficient cancer.

In DNA form, the CDR3 reads TGTGCCAGCAGTTACTCGAGGGGTGAAGCTTTCTTT. It codes for CASSYSRGEAFF. The chain recombines TRBV6-6 with TRBJ1-1, with D perhaps TRBD1 (5 bases). V was clipped by 0 bases and J by 7 bases, with 6 bases between them. The germline V gene has CDR1 MNHNY and CDR2 SVGAGI (reference sequence). The CDR3 extends over 12 amino acids.